The clone carrying this T cell receptor (beta chain) was seen more than once but under ten times. Its target is not known. Because the CDR3 is missing its conserved closing phenylalanine or tryptophan, this is likely a read error. These data originate in a study of metastatic and nonmetastatic thyroid tumors. On the study more broadly: A comparison of repertoires was made across blood and tumor or nodule tissue from malignant and benign thyroid patients. The study, taken as a whole, reports: Patients with malignant thyroid tumors reportedly had significantly higher TCR beta diversity than those with benign nodules, in blood and tumor.

In the authors' workflow: Clinicopathological groups of papillary thyroid cancer showed CDR3 differences that were used to build a distant-metastasis classifier. MiXCR re-clonotyped the PCR reads for TCRdb. The V and J calls reflect TCRdb's pipeline rather than the authors' work. The sample comprises some 15,000 clones, around 30% of which are singletons, and around 21% rests with the top ten. The CDR3 covers 17 residues. J was trimmed by 4 bases and V by 4 bases; bases with no gene match: 16. CDR1 and CDR2 from the germline V gene are SGHDT and YYEEEE. All patients were untreated before thyroid surgery.

The receptor comes from a female donor with papillary thyroid cancer or a benign thyroid nodule (not recorded which). Some clones in this sample may be carry-over from other donors' samples. Specimen: tumor tissue. The rearrangement uses TRBV5-6 and TRBJ2-7; TRBD2 matches at 8 bases. For the CDR3, the DNA is TGTGCCAGCAGCGGGGGACTAGGGAGCGTGTTTCGGTACGAGCAGTACCTC. Amino acids: CASSGGLGSVFRYEQYL.